A single sample gave rise to the 27 T cell receptor beta chains below, sequenced in a study of shared clonotypes between healthy human individuals. Assay: immunoSEQ multiplex PCR; the TCRdb copy retains only in-frame clones and omits some. This table holds millions of clones, around 94% found once. The sequenced sample consisted of naive CD4+ T cells sorted from blood. Documented subset: CD45RA+ positively selected. The receptors originated from a man between 18 and 35 years old in good health.

CDR3 in amino acids: CASSLEGYRTGELFF. CDR3 DNA sequence: TGCGCCAGCAGCTTGGAAGGTTATCGTACCGGGGAGCTGTTTTTT. This sequence joins TRBV5-1 and TRBJ2-2; D not certain. This CDR3 is built from 15 residues. Germline V gene sequence: CDR1 SGHRS, CDR2 YFSETQ. The V and J ends lost 0 bases and 5 bases respectively, with 11 bases between them.

V usage is TRBV6-5 and J usage is TRBJ2-7, with 9 bases matching TRBD1. The junction had 7 bases not matched to a gene; V was cut back by 2 bases and J by 2 bases. Germline V gene lookup returns CDR1 MNHEY and CDR2 SVGAGI. This CDR3 comprises 16 residues. Here the CDR3 reads CASSYVSDRGPYEQYF. DNA of the CDR3: TGTGCCAGCAGTTACGTCTCGGACAGGGGCCCCTACGAGCAGTACTTC.

This sequence joins TRBV5-4 and TRBJ2-5, with 10 bases lining up with TRBD1. Germline values: CDR1 SGHNT, CDR2 YYREEE (reference sequence). The junction had 11 bases not matched to a gene; V was cut back by 4 bases and J by 5 bases. This CDR3 region has 16 residues. The CDR3 region is CASSVPGQGGAETQYF. In DNA form, the CDR3 reads TGTGCCAGCAGCGTACCCGGACAGGGGGGTGCGGAGACCCAGTACTTC.

The CDR3 sequence: CASSYLPGNPLATNEKLFF. In nucleotides, the CDR3 is TGCGCCAGCAGCTACCTACCTGGGAACCCACTTGCAACTAATGAAAAACTGTTTTTT. The chain employs TRBV5-1 and TRBJ1-4; D gene uncertain. Trimming pared 3 bases from V and 0 bases from J, leaving 21 bases between. The CDR3 runs 19 residues. Germline V gives CDR1 SGHRS, CDR2 YFSETQ. Supplemented by reference TRBV5-1 and TRBJ1-4, the full variable domain reads KAGVTQTPRYLIKTRGQQVTLSCSPISGHRSVSWYQQTPGQGLQFLFEYFSETQRNKGNFPGRFSGRQFSNSRSEMNVSTLELGDSALYLCASSYLPGNPLATNEKLFFGSGTQLSVL.

The chain employs TRBV18 and TRBJ2-3; 8 bases align to TRBD2. This CDR3 has 14 amino acids. Germline V lookup: CDR1 KGHSH, CDR2 LQKENI. J gave up 8 bases and V 3 bases, and 7 bases lay outside the gene matches. For the CDR3, the DNA is TGTGCCAGCTCACCGCTCGGGGGGGAGCCTACGCAGTATTTT. Its translation: CASSPLGGEPTQYF.

With respect to this clone: Other nucleotide sequences in the sample specify the same CDR3. V gene TRBV6-5 combines with J gene TRBJ2-1; D is perhaps TRBD1 (5 bases). This CDR3 is 15 amino acids long. The germline V and J ends were trimmed by 0 bases and 6 bases, with 12 bases remaining between them. Germline CDR1 is MNHEY and CDR2 is SVGAGI. The CDR3 sequence is CASSYSTGAGNEQFF. The CDR3, as DNA: TGTGCCAGCAGTTACTCGACTGGGGCAGGCAATGAGCAGTTCTTC.

The rearrangement links TRBV11-2 to TRBJ1-1, with 8 bases fitting TRBD1. CDR1 SGHAT and CDR2 FQNNGV come from the germline V gene. V gave up 5 bases and J gave up 2 bases; unmatched junction bases: 7. This CDR3 has 15 residues. The CDR3 sequence is CASSPLGQENTEAFF. For the CDR3, the DNA is TGTGCCAGCAGCCCCTTGGGACAGGAAAACACTGAAGCTTTCTTT. Full variable domain (missing parts from reference TRBV11-2 and TRBJ1-1): EAGVAQSPRYKIIEKRQSVAFWCNPISGHATLYWYQQILGQGPKLLIQFQNNGVVDDSQLPKDRFSAERLKGVDSTLKIQPAKLEDSAVYLCASSPLGQENTEAFFGQGTRLTVV.

In this sample, this clone turned up a few times. Without the conserved terminal phenylalanine or tryptophan, this CDR3 likely stems from a read error. The DNA is left out, because the CDR3 cannot be placed on it with certainty; the CDR3 is given as TCRdb lists it. The chain is built from TRBV12-5 and TRBJ1-1. The CDR3 is 9 amino acids long, termini counted. Looked up from germline, CDR1 is LGHNT and CDR2 is FRNRAP. The CDR3 region is CASGLRSTI.

The chain employs TRBV4-3 and TRBJ2-5; TRBD2 matches at 13 bases. This CDR3 contains 18 residues. Trimming removed 4 bases from V and 4 bases from J; junction bases left unmatched: 12. Germline V lookup: CDR1 LGHNA, CDR2 YSLEER. As DNA, the CDR3 is TGCGCCAGCAGCCTTGACCCAGGACTAGCGGGAGTTAGAGAGACCCAGTACTTC. Protein: CASSLDPGLAGVRETQYF.

The gene calls are TRBV2 and TRBJ1-1; possible D gene TRBD1, 5 bases. V was pared by 7 bases and J by 1 base, with 10 bases between. The germline V gene encodes CDR1 SNHLY and CDR2 FYNNEI. This CDR3 contains 13 residues. In nucleotides, the CDR3 is TGTGCCAGCAAGACAGAGAGGAACACTGAAGCTTTCTTT. Protein: CASKTERNTEAFF.

The CDR3 is CASSVRTGLQGTF. The CDR3 nucleotides are TGTGCCAGCAGCGTCAGGACAGGGCTCCAAGGCACCTTC. This chain connects TRBV7-2 to TRBJ1-2; 8 nucleotides align to TRBD1. The CDR3 sequence is 13 residues long. Per germline, CDR1 SGHTA and CDR2 FQGNSA. Trimming removed 5 bases from V and 13 bases from J; junction bases left unmatched: 12.

As to this clone: The sample has other DNA sequences that encode this CDR3 too. The chain recombines TRBV6-5 with TRBJ2-5; D is unresolved. The CDR3 runs to 11 residues. Germline loops: CDR1 MNHEY, CDR2 SVGAGI. V lost 4 bases to trimming and J lost 4 bases, with 4 bases between them. This chain's CDR3 is CASSWAETQYF. In DNA, the CDR3 is TGTGCCAGCAGTTGGGCAGAGACCCAGTACTTC.

V gene TRBV7-6 combines with J gene TRBJ2-7; the D gene is possibly TRBD2 (5 bases). V lost 1 base to trimming and J lost 2 bases, with 12 bases between them. The germline gives CDR1 SGHVS, CDR2 FNYEAQ. The CDR3 loop spans 15 amino acids. This CDR3 is CASSLDEGWTYEQYF. The CDR3 DNA sequence: TGTGCCAGCAGCTTAGATGAGGGATGGACCTACGAGCAGTACTTC.

The gene calls are TRBV6-6 and TRBJ2-3; D unresolved. V was shortened by 7 bases and J by 5 bases, with 7 bases between the two germline ends. This CDR3 is 11 amino acids long. CDR1 and CDR2 from the germline V gene are MNHNY and SVGAGI (reference sequence). The CDR3 sequence is CASTPRDTQYF. DNA of the CDR3: TGTGCCAGCACCCCTAGAGATACGCAGTATTTT.

The chain couples TRBV11-2 to TRBJ2-7; TRBD2 matches at 10 bases. Germline V gene sequence: CDR1 SGHAT, CDR2 FQNNGV. The CDR3 is 15 amino acids. V shed 2 bases and J 5 bases; nucleotides not matched to a gene: 6. The CDR3 bases are TGTGCCAGCAGCTTAAGGGCTAGCGGGGGTGACGAGCAGTACTTC. As protein: CASSLRASGGDEQYF. The full variable domain, completed using reference TRBV11-2 and TRBJ2-7, is EAGVAQSPRYKIIEKRQSVAFWCNPISGHATLYWYQQILGQGPKLLIQFQNNGVVDDSQLPKDRFSAERLKGVDSTLKIQPAKLEDSAVYLCASSLRASGGDEQYFGPGTRLTVT.

In nucleotides, the CDR3 is TGTGCCAGCAGCCCGGGACTAGCGGGAGCCGGTGGCACAGATACGCAGTATTTT. It codes for CASSPGLAGAGGTDTQYF. The chain uses TRBV11-3 and TRBJ2-3; 14 bases fit TRBD2. V dropped 5 bases and J dropped 1; count of bases not matched to a gene: 8. CDR3 size: 18 residues. Germline V lookup: CDR1 SGHNT, CDR2 YENEEA.

The rearrangement uses TRBV6-1 and TRBJ2-1; no firm D call. Looked up from germline, CDR1 is MNHNS and CDR2 is SASEGT. V was pared by 6 bases and J by 0 bases, with 12 bases between. The CDR3 has 15 amino acids. CDR3 amino acids: CASRELWSSYNEQFF. CDR3 nucleotides: TGTGCCAGCAGAGAGCTCTGGAGCTCCTACAATGAGCAGTTCTTC.

The count of this clone is one. V usage is TRBV11-2 and J usage is TRBJ2-3; no definite D call. In germline, CDR1 is SGHAT, CDR2 FQNNGV. The V end was cut by 4 bases, the J end by 10 bases, with 15 bases between. This CDR3 comprises 13 residues. CDR3: CASSYLSNFAQYF. DNA for the CDR3: TGTGCCAGCAGCTACCTATCAAACTTCGCGCAGTATTTT. Full variable domain (remainder filled in from reference TRBV11-2 and TRBJ2-3): EAGVAQSPRYKIIEKRQSVAFWCNPISGHATLYWYQQILGQGPKLLIQFQNNGVVDDSQLPKDRFSAERLKGVDSTLKIQPAKLEDSAVYLCASSYLSNFAQYFGPGTRLTVL.

This clone was detected only once. The rearrangement links TRBV25-1 to TRBJ1-3; D gene ambiguous. Per germline, CDR1 MGHDK and CDR2 SYGVNS. This CDR3 comprises 14 residues. V lost 6 bases and J lost 0, with 9 bases in between. The CDR3 region has the DNA TGTGCCAGCAGCGAACTAAGCTCTGGAAACACCATATATTTT. Its translation is CASSELSSGNTIYF.

This chain links TRBV18 with TRBJ2-3; D is undetermined. With 2 bases removed from V and 0 bases from J, the gap between germline ends came to 12 bases. CDR1 and CDR2 (germline): KGHSH, LQKENI. This CDR3 comprises 16 residues. The CDR3 region has the DNA TGTGCCAGCTCACCATGGTCGGCAGGTAGCACAGATACGCAGTATTTT. It translates to CASSPWSAGSTDTQYF.

V usage is TRBV7-8 and J usage is TRBJ2-3; perhaps TRBD1 as D (6 bases). Germline loops: CDR1 SGHVS, CDR2 FQNEAQ. Trimming shortened V by 1 base and J by 6 bases, and 14 bases separated the two germline ends. The CDR3 contains 15 residues. The CDR3 DNA reads as TGTGCCAGCAGCTTAGACTACACCCAGGGGGATACGCAGTATTTT. This gives the protein CASSLDYTQGDTQYF.

The chain recombines TRBV7-9 with TRBJ1-5; no clear D gene. The CDR3 spans 15 residues. V lost 5 bases to trimming and J lost 0 bases, with 11 bases between them. Per the germline V gene, CDR1 is SEHNR and CDR2 is FQNEAQ (reference sequence). The CDR3 coding sequence is TGTGCCAGCAGCCCGAAAGGCAATAGCAATCAGCCCCAGCATTTT. Its translation is CASSPKGNSNQPQHF.

The rearrangement joins TRBV30 to TRBJ2-7, with D possibly called TRBD1 or TRBD2 (5 bases each). The CDR3 has 11 residues. Trimming took 3 bases from V and 8 from J, leaving 11 bases between them. Germline-derived CDR1 and CDR2 are GTSNPN and SVGIG (reference sequence). CDR3 protein: CAWSAGAKQYF. The DNA of the CDR3 is TGTGCCTGGAGCGCCGGGGCAAAGCAGTACTTC. Full variable domain (rest looked up from reference TRBV30 and TRBJ2-7): SQTIHQWPATLVQPVGSPLSLECTVEGTSNPNLYWYRQAAGRGLQLLFYSVGIGQISSEVPQNLSASRPQDRQFILSSKKLLLSDSGFYLCAWSAGAKQYFGPGTRLTVT.

V is TRBV6-5 and J is TRBJ2-1; D may correspond to TRBD1 or TRBD2 (5 bases each). Germline CDR1 is MNHEY and CDR2 is SVGAGI. CDR3 length equals 13 residues. Trimming pared 2 bases from V and 10 bases from J, leaving 12 bases between. CDR3 protein: CASSYGTSAEQFF. The CDR3 DNA follows: TGTGCCAGCAGTTACGGGACCTCTGCGGAGCAGTTCTTC.

V gene TRBV19 combines with J gene TRBJ2-7, with D unclear. Germline lookup yields CDR1 LNHDA and CDR2 SQIVND (reference sequence). CDR3 length equals 16 residues. The V end was cut by 3 bases, the J end by 6 bases, with 21 bases between. The CDR3 DNA reads as TGTGCCAGTAGTATCTCAGGCCAATCCTACCTCGTCGAGCAGTACTTC. Amino acid sequence: CASSISGQSYLVEQYF.

The chain couples TRBV7-2 to TRBJ2-3, with TRBD2 matching over 12 bases. The V gene's germline CDR1 is SGHTA and CDR2 FQGNSA. V shed 5 bases, J shed 2 bases, and the junction held 8 bases outside the gene matches. The length of the CDR3 is 17 residues. The CDR3 reads CASSTGLAGGITDTQYF. DNA for the CDR3: TGTGCCAGCAGCACGGGACTAGCGGGTGGCATCACAGATACGCAGTATTTT.

The chain uses TRBV19 and TRBJ2-1; TRBD2 matches at 10 bases. This CDR3 region has 16 residues. V was pared by 5 bases and J by 7 bases, with 11 bases of the junction left unmatched. The germline gives CDR1 LNHDA, CDR2 SQIVND (reference sequence). In nucleotides, the CDR3 is TGTGCCAGTAGTTCCTCCTTTAGCGGGGGGCGGAATGAGCAGTTCTTC. Translated, it gives CASSSSFSGGRNEQFF.